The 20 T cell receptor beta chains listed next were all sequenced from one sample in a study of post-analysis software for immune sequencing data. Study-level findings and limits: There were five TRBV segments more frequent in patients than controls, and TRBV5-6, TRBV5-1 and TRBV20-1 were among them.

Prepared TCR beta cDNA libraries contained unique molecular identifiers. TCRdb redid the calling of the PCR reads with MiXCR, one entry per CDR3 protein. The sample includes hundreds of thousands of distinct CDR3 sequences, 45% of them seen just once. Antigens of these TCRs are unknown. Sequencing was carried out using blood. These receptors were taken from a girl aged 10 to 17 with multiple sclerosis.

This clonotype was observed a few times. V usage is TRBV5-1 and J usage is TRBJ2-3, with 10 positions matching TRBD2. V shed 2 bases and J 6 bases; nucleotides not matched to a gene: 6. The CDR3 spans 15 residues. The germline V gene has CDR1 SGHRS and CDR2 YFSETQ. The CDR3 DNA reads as TGCGCCAGCAGCTTAGGACTAGCGGTCCAGGATACGCAGTATTTT. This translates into CASSLGLAVQDTQYF.

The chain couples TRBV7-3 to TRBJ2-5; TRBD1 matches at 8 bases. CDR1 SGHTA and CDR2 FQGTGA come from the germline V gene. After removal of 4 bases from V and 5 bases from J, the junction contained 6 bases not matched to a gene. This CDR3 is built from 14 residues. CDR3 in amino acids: CASSSTGGMETQYF. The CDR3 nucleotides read TGTGCCAGCAGCTCCACAGGGGGTATGGAGACCCAGTACTTC.

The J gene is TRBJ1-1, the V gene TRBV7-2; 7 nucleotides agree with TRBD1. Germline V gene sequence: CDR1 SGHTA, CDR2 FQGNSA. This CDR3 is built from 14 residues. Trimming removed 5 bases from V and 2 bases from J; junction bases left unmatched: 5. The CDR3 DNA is TGTGCCAGCAGCACCGACAGGGCCAACACTGAAGCTTTCTTT. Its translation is CASSTDRANTEAFF. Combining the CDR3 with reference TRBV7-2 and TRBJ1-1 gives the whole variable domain GAGVSQSPSNKVTEKGKDVELRCDPISGHTALYWYRQSLGQGLEFLIYFQGNSAPDKSGLPSDRFSAERTGGSVSTLTIQRTQQEDSAVYLCASSTDRANTEAFFGQGTRLTVV.

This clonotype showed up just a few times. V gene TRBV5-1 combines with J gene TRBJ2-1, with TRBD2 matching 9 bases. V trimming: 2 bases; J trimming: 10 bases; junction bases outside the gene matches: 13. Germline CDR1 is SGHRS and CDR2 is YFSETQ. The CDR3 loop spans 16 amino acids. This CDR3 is CASSLNVGTSIYEQFF. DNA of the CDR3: TGCGCCAGCAGCTTAAACGTGGGGACTAGCATATACGAGCAGTTCTTC.

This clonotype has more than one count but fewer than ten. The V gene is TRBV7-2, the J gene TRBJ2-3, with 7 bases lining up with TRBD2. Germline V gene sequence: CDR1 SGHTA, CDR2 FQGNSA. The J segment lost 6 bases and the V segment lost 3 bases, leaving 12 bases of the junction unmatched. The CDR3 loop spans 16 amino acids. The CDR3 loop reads CASSFSAGALADTQYF. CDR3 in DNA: TGTGCCAGCAGCTTCTCGGCGGGAGCCCTCGCGGATACGCAGTATTTT.

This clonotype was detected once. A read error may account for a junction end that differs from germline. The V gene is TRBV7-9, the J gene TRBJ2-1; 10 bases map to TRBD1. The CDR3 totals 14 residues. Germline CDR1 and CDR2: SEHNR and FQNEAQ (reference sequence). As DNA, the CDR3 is TGTGCCGGCAGCTTAGGGACAGGGGTCAATGAGCAGTTCTTC. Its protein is CAGSLGTGVNEQFF.

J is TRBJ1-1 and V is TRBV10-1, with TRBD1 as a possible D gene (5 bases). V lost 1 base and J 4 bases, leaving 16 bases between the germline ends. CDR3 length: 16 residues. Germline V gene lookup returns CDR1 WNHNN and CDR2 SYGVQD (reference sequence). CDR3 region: CASSEFRSGGSTEAFF. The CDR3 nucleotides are TGCGCCAGCAGTGAGTTTCGTTCTGGGGGTAGCACTGAAGCTTTCTTT.

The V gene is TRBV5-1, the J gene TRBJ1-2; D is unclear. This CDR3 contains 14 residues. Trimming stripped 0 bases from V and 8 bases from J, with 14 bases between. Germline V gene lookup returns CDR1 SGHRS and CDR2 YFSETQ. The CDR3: CASSLEDGNGGYTF. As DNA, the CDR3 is TGCGCCAGCAGCTTGGAGGACGGCAACGGGGGCTACACCTTC.

CDR3 nucleotide sequence: TGTGCCACCAGTGATTTCAAGGGTCCTTATTCCACAGATACGCAGTATTTT. Protein product: CATSDFKGPYSTDTQYF. The J gene is TRBJ2-3, the V gene TRBV24-1; D not resolved. Germline CDR1 reads KGHDR; CDR2 reads SFDVKD. With 1 base removed from V and 2 bases from J, the gap between germline ends came to 15 bases. CDR3 length: 17 amino acids.

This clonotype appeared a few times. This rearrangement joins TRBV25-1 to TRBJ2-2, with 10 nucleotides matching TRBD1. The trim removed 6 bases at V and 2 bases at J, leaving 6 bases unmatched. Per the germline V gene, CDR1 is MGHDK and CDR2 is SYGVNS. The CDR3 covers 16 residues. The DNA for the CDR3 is TGTGCCAGCAGCAACAGGGACAGGGGAAACACCGGGGAGCTGTTTTTT. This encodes CASSNRDRGNTGELFF.

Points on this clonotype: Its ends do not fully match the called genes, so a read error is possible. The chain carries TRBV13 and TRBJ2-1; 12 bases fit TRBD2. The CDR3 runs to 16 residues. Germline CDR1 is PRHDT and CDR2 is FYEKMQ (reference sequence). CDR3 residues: CTSSSSGRAPYNEQFF. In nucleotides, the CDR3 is TGTACCAGCAGCTCTAGCGGGAGGGCCCCCTACAATGAGCAGTTCTTC.

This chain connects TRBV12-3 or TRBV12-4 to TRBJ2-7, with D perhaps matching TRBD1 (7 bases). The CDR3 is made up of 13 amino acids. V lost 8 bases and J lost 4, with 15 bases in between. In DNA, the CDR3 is TGTGCCAGCTCACCATCAGGGGGGTACGAGCAGTACTTC. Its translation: CASSPSGGYEQYF.

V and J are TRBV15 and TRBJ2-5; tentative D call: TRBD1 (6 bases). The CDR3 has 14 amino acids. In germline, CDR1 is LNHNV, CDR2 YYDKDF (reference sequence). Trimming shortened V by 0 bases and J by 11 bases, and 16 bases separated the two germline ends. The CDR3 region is CATSREGPVGQQYF. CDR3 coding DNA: TGTGCCACCAGCAGAGAAGGGCCGGTCGGACAGCAGTACTTC.

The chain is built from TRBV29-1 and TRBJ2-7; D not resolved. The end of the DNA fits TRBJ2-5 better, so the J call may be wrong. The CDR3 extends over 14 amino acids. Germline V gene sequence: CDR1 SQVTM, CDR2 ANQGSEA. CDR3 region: CSVERWASRETQYF. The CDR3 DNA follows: TGCAGCGTTGAACGGTGGGCTAGTCGAGAGACCCAGTACTTC.

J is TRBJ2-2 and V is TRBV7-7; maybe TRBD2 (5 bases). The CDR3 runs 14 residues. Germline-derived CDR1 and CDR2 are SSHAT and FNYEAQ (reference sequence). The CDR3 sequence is CASAALSADGELFF. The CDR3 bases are TGTGCTAGCGCAGCGCTGAGTGCGGACGGGGAGCTGTTTTTT. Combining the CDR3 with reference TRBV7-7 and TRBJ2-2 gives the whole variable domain GAGVSQSPRYKVTKRGQDVTLRCDPISSHATLYWYQQALGQGPEFLTYFNYEAQPDKSGLPSDRFSAERPEGSISTLTIQRTEQRDSAMYRCASAALSADGELFFGEGSRLTVL.

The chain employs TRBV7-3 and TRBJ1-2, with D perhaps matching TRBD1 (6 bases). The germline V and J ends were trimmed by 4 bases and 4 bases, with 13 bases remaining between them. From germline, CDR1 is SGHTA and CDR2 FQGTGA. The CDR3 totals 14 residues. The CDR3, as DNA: TGTGCCAGCAGCTCCGGGGGGGCAGGCTATGGCTACACCTTC. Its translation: CASSSGGAGYGYTF.

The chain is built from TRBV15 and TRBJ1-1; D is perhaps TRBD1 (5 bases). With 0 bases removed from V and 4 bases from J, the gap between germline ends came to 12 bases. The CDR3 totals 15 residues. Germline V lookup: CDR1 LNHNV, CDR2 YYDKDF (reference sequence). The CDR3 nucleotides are TGTGCCACCAGCAGAGAGTGGGCAGGGAGCACTGAAGCTTTCTTT. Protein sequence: CATSREWAGSTEAFF.

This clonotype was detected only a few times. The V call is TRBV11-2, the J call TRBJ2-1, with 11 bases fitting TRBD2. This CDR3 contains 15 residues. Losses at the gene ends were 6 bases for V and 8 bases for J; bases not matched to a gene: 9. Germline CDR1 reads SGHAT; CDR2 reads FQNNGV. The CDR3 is CASRPLAGGLDEQFF. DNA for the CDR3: TGTGCCAGCAGACCCCTAGCGGGAGGTCTCGATGAGCAGTTCTTC. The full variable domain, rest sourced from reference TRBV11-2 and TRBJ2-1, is EAGVAQSPRYKIIEKRQSVAFWCNPISGHATLYWYQQILGQGPKLLIQFQNNGVVDDSQLPKDRFSAERLKGVDSTLKIQPAKLEDSAVYLCASRPLAGGLDEQFFGPGTRLTVL.

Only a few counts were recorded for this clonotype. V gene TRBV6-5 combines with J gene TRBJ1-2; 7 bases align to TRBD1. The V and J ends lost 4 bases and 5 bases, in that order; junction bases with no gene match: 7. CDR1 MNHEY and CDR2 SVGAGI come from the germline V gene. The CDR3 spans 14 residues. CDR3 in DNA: TGTGCCAGCAGTTCCCCAGGGACAGCATATGGCTACACCTTC. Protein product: CASSSPGTAYGYTF.

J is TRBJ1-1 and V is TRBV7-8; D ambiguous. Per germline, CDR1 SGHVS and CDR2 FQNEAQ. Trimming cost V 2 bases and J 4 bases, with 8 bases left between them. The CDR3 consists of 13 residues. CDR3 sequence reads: CASSLKPGTEAFF. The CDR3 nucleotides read TGTGCCAGCAGCTTAAAGCCGGGCACTGAAGCTTTCTTT.